Listed below are T cell receptor beta chains from one sample, sequenced in a study of T cells after yellow fever vaccination. One entry per CDR3 protein results from TCRdb running MiXCR on the 5' RACE reads. The sample gives about 300,000 distinct CDR3 sequences, around 10% of which show up once; over 3% is in the top ten. The sample was CD4+ T cells sorted from PBMCs, taken 5 days after the yellow fever booster vaccination. These receptors were obtained from a man between 18 and 35 years old who received the YFV17D yellow fever vaccine. CDR3s include the opening cysteine and the closing phenylalanine or tryptophan. The order of the fields is clone size, D gene, J gene, V gene, CDR3 protein, CDR3 DNA. A D gene is named only where the DNA matches it firmly. Size values are once, few and many counts, or a class for expanded clones, and some rows have none.

few . TRBJ1-6 TRBV19 CASTNGGSYNSPLHF TGTGCCAGTACCAACGGTGGGTCCTATAATTCACCCCTCCACTTT
. TRBD2 TRBJ2-3 TRBV4-3 CASSRGTSGERDTQYF TGCGCCAGCAGCCGGGGGACTAGCGGGGAGAGAGATACGCAGTATTTT
. . TRBJ1-1 TRBV28 CASGPVQLNTEAFF TGTGCCAGCGGGCCGGTGCAGCTGAACACTGAAGCTTTCTTT
. . TRBJ2-3 TRBV7-2 CASSPIGAGHSSTDTQYF TGTGCCAGCAGCCCCATCGGAGCGGGCCACTCTAGCACAGATACGCAGTATTTT
many . TRBJ1-3 TRBV11-2 CASSLDRAGNTIYF TGTGCCAGCAGCTTAGACAGGGCTGGAAACACCATATATTTT
few . TRBJ2-1 TRBV7-7 CASSLRSGSSYNEQFF TGTGCCAGCAGCTTACGTTCTGGGAGCTCCTACAATGAGCAGTTCTTC
many TRBD1 TRBJ1-1 TRBV12-3/TRBV12-4 CASSPGGGEAFF TGTGCCAGCAGCCCAGGGGGGGGGGAAGCTTTCTTT
many . TRBJ1-1 TRBV29-1 CSVPGGLKDTEAFF TGCAGCGTCCCGGGGGGGCTTAAAGACACTGAAGCTTTCTTT
. . TRBJ2-3 TRBV7-2 CASSFKGLYTDTQYF TGTGCCAGCAGCTTCAAGGGCCTCTACACAGATACGCAGTATTTT
few TRBD1 TRBJ2-4 TRBV7-2 CASSLDRGGKNIQYF TGTGCCAGCAGCTTGGACAGGGGTGGCAAAAACATTCAGTACTTC
. TRBD2 TRBJ2-7 TRBV12-3/TRBV12-4 CASTLRRGGVGEQYF TGTGCCAGCACTCTCAGGCGGGGGGGCGTGGGAGAGCAGTACTTC
. TRBD1 TRBJ1-2 TRBV27 CASSPSDRAPTIGYTF TGTGCCAGCAGTCCCTCGGACAGGGCCCCGACTATAGGCTACACCTTC
many TRBD2 TRBJ2-1 TRBV5-4 CASSDSGGGHTNEQFF TGTGCCAGCAGCGACTCCGGGGGGGGCCACACCAATGAGCAGTTCTTC
. TRBD2 TRBJ2-6 TRBV6-5 CASSLAGGHRSGANVLTF TGTGCCAGCAGTTTAGCGGGGGGGCACAGGTCTGGGGCCAACGTCCTGACTTTC
. . TRBJ1-4 TRBV2 CASSRRTVNEKLFF TGTGCCAGCAGTAGGCGGACAGTTAATGAAAAACTGTTTTTT
. TRBD1 TRBJ2-1 TRBV11-1 CASSTGTGLGNEQFF TGTGCCAGCAGCACAGGGACAGGGCTGGGCAATGAGCAGTTCTTC
. TRBD2 TRBJ2-1 TRBV3-1 CASSQGLAGDNEQFF TGTGCCAGCAGCCAGGGACTAGCGGGTGACAATGAGCAGTTCTTC
. . TRBJ1-5 TRBV6-2/TRBV6-3 CASRISNQPQHF TGTGCCAGTAGAATTAGCAATCAGCCCCAGCATTTT
few . TRBJ1-1 TRBV5-1 CASSRGSGDTEAFF TGCGCCAGCAGCCGGGGCTCGGGGGACACTGAAGCTTTCTTT
few TRBD1 TRBJ1-2 TRBV12-3/TRBV12-4 CASSLGTGRGLSGYTF TGTGCCAGCAGTTTAGGGACAGGAAGGGGTCTGAGTGGCTACACCTTC
many . TRBJ1-1 TRBV7-9 CASSYLPGQTEAFF TGTGCCAGCAGCTATCTCCCGGGGCAGACTGAAGCTTTCTTT
. . TRBJ1-2 TRBV2 CASSLTRGYTF TGTGCCAGCAGCCTGACTCGTGGCTACACCTTC
. TRBD1 TRBJ2-6 TRBV6-6 CASSKGQADSGANVLTF TGTGCCAGCAGCAAGGGACAGGCCGACTCTGGGGCCAACGTCCTGACTTTC
. TRBD2 TRBJ2-1 TRBV7-9 CASSLHGLAGDEQFF TGTGCCAGCAGCTTGCACGGACTAGCGGGCGATGAGCAGTTCTTC
. . TRBJ1-5 TRBV18 CASSPSSGYNQPQHF TGTGCCAGCTCGCCTTCCTCCGGGTACAATCAGCCCCAGCATTTT
. . TRBJ1-1 TRBV2 CASSTGPREVFF TGTGCCAGCAGTACGGGACCGCGGGAAGTTTTCTTT
. . TRBJ1-6 TRBV28 CASSLWDSPLHF TGTGCCAGCAGTTTATGGGATTCACCCCTCCACTTT
. TRBD1 TRBJ2-6 TRBV7-2 CASRQRLTGGKYPPTGSGANVLTF TGTGCCAGCAGGCAAAGACTTACAGGGGGCAAGTACCCACCCACAGGGTCTGGGGCCAACGTCCTGACTTTC
few . TRBJ1-1 TRBV29-1 CSVEDGEAFF TGCAGCGTTGAAGACGGGGAAGCTTTCTTT
. TRBD2 TRBJ2-2 TRBV5-4 CASSKSGGSTGELFF TGTGCCAGCAGCAAAAGCGGGGGGTCCACCGGGGAGCTGTTTTTT
. . TRBJ2-6 TRBV6-6 CASSDRVAGANVLTF TGTGCCAGCAGTGATAGGGTGGCTGGGGCCAACGTCCTGACTTTC
many . TRBJ1-1 TRBV2 CASSLDTHTEAFF TGTGCCAGCAGCTTAGACACCCACACTGAAGCTTTCTTT
. . TRBJ2-5 TRBV20-1 CSASGGPQETQYF TGCAGTGCTAGCGGGGGGCCCCAAGAGACCCAGTACTTC
few . TRBJ1-2 TRBV7-2 CASGGRPGGYTF TGTGCCAGCGGGGGGCGCCCCGGTGGCTACACCTTC
. TRBD2 TRBJ2-2 TRBV5-6 CASSLHPASGGTGELFF TGTGCCAGCAGCTTGCATCCGGCTAGCGGGGGCACCGGGGAGCTGTTTTTT
. TRBD2 TRBJ2-5 TRBV12-3/TRBV12-4 CASSPPGLAVKETQYF TGTGCCAGCAGTCCACCGGGACTAGCGGTAAAAGAGACCCAGTACTTC
. . TRBJ1-2 TRBV6-2/TRBV6-3 CASSPTVGGYTF TGTGCCAGCAGCCCCACCGTTGGCGGCTACACCTTC
. . TRBJ1-1 TRBV4-1 CASSQGSGRGGALTEAFF TGCGCCAGCAGCCAAGGCTCAGGGCGGGGGGGGGCATTGACTGAAGCTTTCTTT
. TRBD2 TRBJ2-1 TRBV7-9 CASSLTGTRGHEQFF TGTGCCAGCAGCCTAACCGGGACTAGGGGTCATGAGCAGTTCTTC
few TRBD1 TRBJ2-3 TRBV5-1 CASSPGDDREATQYF TGCGCCAGCAGCCCTGGGGACGACAGGGAAGCTACGCAGTATTTT
many . TRBJ1-4 TRBV28 CASRVSNEKLFF TGTGCCAGCAGGGTGTCTAATGAAAAACTGTTTTTT